The 6 T cell receptor beta chains below come from one sample, sequenced in a study of cytomegalovirus exposure and HLA in healthy donors. With 60 Vbeta and 13 Jbeta primers, the PCR was carried out. Repertoires were generated with immunoSEQ multiplex PCR, while TCRdb's copy carries only in-frame clones and drops some. The sample yields around 150,000 clones, 75% to 80% seen once. Specimen: PBMCs. These receptors originate from a woman between 40 and 55 years old in good health and CMV-seronegative.

This rearrangement joins TRBV7-9 to TRBJ1-2, with 9 bases lining up with TRBD1. CDR1 is SEHNR and CDR2 is FQNEAQ in the germline V gene (reference sequence). The CDR3 length is 15 residues. V was clipped by 2 bases and J by 2 bases; unmatched bases: 3. The CDR3 region is CASSLKGTGNYGYTF. The CDR3 DNA is TGTGCCAGCAGCTTAAAGGGGACAGGGAACTATGGCTACACCTTC.

The chain recombines TRBV2 with TRBJ1-2; 7 bases match TRBD1. V was clipped by 8 bases and J by 3 bases; unmatched bases: 6. CDR3 length: 13 amino acids. Germline loops: CDR1 SNHLY, CDR2 FYNNEI. The CDR3 protein is CASRGQGDYGYTF. Here the CDR3 DNA reads TGTGCCAGCCGAGGTCAGGGGGACTATGGCTACACCTTC.

This clone has only a few counts. The chain couples TRBV7-9 to TRBJ1-2; tentatively, D is TRBD1 (5 bases). The CDR3 sequence is 13 residues long. Trimming removed 5 bases from V and 5 bases from J, with 12 bases in between. Germline lookup yields CDR1 SEHNR and CDR2 FQNEAQ (reference sequence). The CDR3 here is CASSTTASYGYTF. CDR3 coding DNA: TGTGCCAGCAGCACGACAGCGTCTTATGGCTACACCTTC.

This chain uses TRBV5-1 with TRBJ2-6; a possible D gene is TRBD1 (5 bases). Trimming removed 4 bases from V and 0 bases from J, with 8 bases in between. The CDR3 sequence is 15 residues long. Germline values: CDR1 SGHRS, CDR2 YFSETQ. CDR3 region: CASSDSLSGANVLTF. The CDR3 DNA follows: TGCGCCAGCAGCGACAGTCTCTCTGGGGCCAACGTCCTGACTTTC.

V usage is TRBV7-8 and J usage is TRBJ2-5; TRBD2 matches 9 bases. The germline V gene encodes CDR1 SGHVS and CDR2 FQNEAQ. The CDR3 covers 15 residues. After removal of 4 bases from V and 4 bases from J, the junction contained 7 bases not matched to a gene. The DNA for the CDR3 is TGTGCCAGCAGCTACCTTAGCGGGAGTTCAGAGACCCAGTACTTC. Encoded protein: CASSYLSGSSETQYF.

This chain uses TRBV6-5 with TRBJ1-6, with TRBD1 as a possible D gene (5 bases). The CDR3 loop spans 14 amino acids. V lost 6 bases and J 7 bases, leaving 13 bases between the germline ends. The germline V gene encodes CDR1 MNHEY and CDR2 SVGAGI. The CDR3 DNA is TGTGCCAGCAGGCCAACGACAGTGAATTCACCCCTCCACTTT. Encoded protein: CASRPTTVNSPLHF.